A single T cell receptor beta chain is shown here with its context. The antigen is not known. Trimming removed 0 bases at V and 8 bases at J, with 15 bases between. The CDR3 has 15 amino acids. The germline V gene has CDR1 SGHRS and CDR2 YFSETQ. One entry per CDR3 protein results from TCRdb running MiXCR on the RACE reads. The repertoire holds just over 80,000 distinct CDR3 sequences, with about 10% as singletons. Regarding time point: patch test 1, 2 weeks after DPC sensitization. Treatment here: therapeutic diphenylcyclopropenone sensitization with weekly scalp DPC. These data originate in a study of human T cells and chemical hapten exposure. The overall study: The scalp of each patient received a weekly diphenylcyclopropenone dose for the full roughly 22-week study. Study-wide points: Healthy people's immune response may differ from that of the donors, who had alopecia.

The sequencing used whole blood, collected in connection with sensitization to the hapten diphenylcyclopropenone (DPC). The chain recombines TRBV5-1 with TRBJ2-4; D is uncertain. The receptor comes from a woman between 50 and 59 years old with alopecia areata. Some clones in this sample may be carry-over from other donors' samples. CDR3 bases: TGCGCCAGCAGCTTGGACCGGACCTTGGTGGACATTCAGTACTTC. Translated, it gives CASSLDRTLVDIQYF. Full variable domain (rest looked up from reference TRBV5-1 and TRBJ2-4): KAGVTQTPRYLIKTRGQQVTLSCSPISGHRSVSWYQQTPGQGLQFLFEYFSETQRNKGNFPGRFSGRQFSNSRSEMNVSTLELGDSALYLCASSLDRTLVDIQYFGAGTRLSVL.